What follows are 7 T cell receptor beta chains derived from one specimen sequenced in a study of blood T cell repertoires in COVID-19. The repertoire was sequenced with immunoSEQ multiplex PCR; TCRdb's copy has only in-frame clones and lacks some. The table has 240,000 or so clones, just under 85% seen once; the top ten hold roughly 9.6%. The source material was peripheral blood. The source of these receptors is a woman older than 75 with acute or convalescent COVID-19.

This chain connects TRBV25-1 to TRBJ2-2, with 11 bases aligning to TRBD1. Unmatched junction bases numbered 4, after V lost 2 bases and J lost 8 bases. CDR3 size: 15 residues. The germline CDR1 and CDR2 sequences are MGHDK and SYGVNS. Here the CDR3 DNA reads TGTGCCAGCAGTGAACCCGGGACAGGGGGTGGGGAGCTGTTTTTT. It codes for CASSEPGTGGGELFF.

This clone was counted a few times. The rearrangement joins TRBV3-1 (or the pseudogene TRBV3-2) to TRBJ2-3; 12 positions match TRBD2. The germline V gene has CDR1 LGHDT and CDR2 YNNKEL (reference sequence). Trimming took 4 bases from V and 6 from J; bases not matched to a gene: 5. CDR3 size: 15 residues. The CDR3 nucleotides are TGTGCCAGCAGCCCGAGACTAGCGGGGGAGGATACGCAGTATTTT. It encodes CASSPRLAGEDTQYF.

The chain couples TRBV6-5 to TRBJ1-1; no definite D call. Germline lookup yields CDR1 MNHEY and CDR2 SVGAGI. The V gene lost 8 bases and the J gene lost 0 bases, with 7 bases spanning the gap. This CDR3 has 12 amino acids. The CDR3 is CASGRMNTEAFF. For the CDR3, the DNA is TGTGCCAGCGGGAGAATGAACACTGAAGCTTTCTTT.

A note on this clone: Other nucleotide sequences in the sample specify the same CDR3. The V gene is TRBV10-1, the J gene TRBJ2-7, with 10 nucleotides matching TRBD1. Germline assignment: CDR1 WNHNN and CDR2 SYGVQD (reference sequence). CDR3 length: 15 residues. V shed 6 bases, J shed 1 base, and the junction held 6 bases outside the gene matches. The CDR3 loop reads CASSSGQGTSYEQYF. Here the CDR3 DNA reads TGCGCCAGCAGCTCGGGACAGGGGACGTCCTACGAGCAGTACTTC.

The CDR3 DNA follows: TGTGCCAGCAGCCCACAGGACAGGCTAGAGACCCAGTACTTC. Protein sequence: CASSPQDRLETQYF. The chain has TRBV3-1 (or the pseudogene TRBV3-2) and TRBJ2-5; 7 bases are shared with TRBD1. This CDR3 is 14 amino acids long. V was pared by 4 bases and J by 4 bases, with 6 bases of the junction left unmatched. The germline CDR1 and CDR2 sequences are LGHDT and YNNKEL (reference sequence).

This rearrangement joins TRBV2 to TRBJ1-5; weak D call: TRBD1 (6 bases). This CDR3 has 16 amino acids. Trimming took off 2 bases at V and 1 base at J, with 12 bases between the two ends. Germline CDR1 is SNHLY and CDR2 is FYNNEI. This CDR3 reads CASSEWSRGSNQPQHF. CDR3 bases: TGTGCCAGCAGTGAATGGTCCAGGGGAAGCAATCAGCCCCAGCATTTT.

The chain is built from TRBV5-5 and TRBJ2-2, with 8 bases identical to TRBD1. The length of the CDR3 is 18 residues. The V and J ends lost 6 bases and 1 base, in that order; junction bases with no gene match: 14. CDR1 is SGHKS, CDR2 YYEKEE, per germline (reference sequence). The CDR3 DNA reads TGTGCCAGCACCCCCCGTTGGGCGGGACAGGTGAACACCGGGGAGCTGTTTTTT. Its translation is CASTPRWAGQVNTGELFF. Complete variable domain (other parts from reference TRBV5-5 and TRBJ2-2): DAGVTQSPTHLIKTRGQQVTLRCSPISGHKSVSWYQQVLGQGPQFIFQYYEKEERGRGNFPDRFSARQFPNYSSELNVNALLLGDSALYLCASTPRWAGQVNTGELFFGEGSRLTVL.